This TCR beta chain was captured by sequencing in a study of shared clonotypes between healthy human individuals. About the research overall: A couple of female and a few male donors aged 18 to 49 were enrolled.

The CDR3 has 15 residues. Trimming stripped 1 base from V and 0 bases from J, with 8 bases between. The germline V gene has CDR1 SGHAT and CDR2 FQNNGV. The repertoire was sequenced with immunoSEQ multiplex PCR; TCRdb's copy has only in-frame clones and lacks some. The sample shows roughly 500,000 clones, approximately 81% of them seen only once. This TCR was sampled from a woman aged 40 to 55 in good health. Some clones in this sample may be carry-over from other donors' samples. The specimen sequenced was PBMCs. The chain has TRBV11-2 and TRBJ2-3; D is possibly TRBD1 or TRBD2 (5 bases each). This chain's CDR3 is CASSLGGPSTDTQYF. For the CDR3, the DNA is TGTGCCAGCAGCTTAGGGGGACCTAGCACAGATACGCAGTATTTT. The full variable domain, completed using reference TRBV11-2 and TRBJ2-3, is EAGVAQSPRYKIIEKRQSVAFWCNPISGHATLYWYQQILGQGPKLLIQFQNNGVVDDSQLPKDRFSAERLKGVDSTLKIQPAKLEDSAVYLCASSLGGPSTDTQYFGPGTRLTVL.